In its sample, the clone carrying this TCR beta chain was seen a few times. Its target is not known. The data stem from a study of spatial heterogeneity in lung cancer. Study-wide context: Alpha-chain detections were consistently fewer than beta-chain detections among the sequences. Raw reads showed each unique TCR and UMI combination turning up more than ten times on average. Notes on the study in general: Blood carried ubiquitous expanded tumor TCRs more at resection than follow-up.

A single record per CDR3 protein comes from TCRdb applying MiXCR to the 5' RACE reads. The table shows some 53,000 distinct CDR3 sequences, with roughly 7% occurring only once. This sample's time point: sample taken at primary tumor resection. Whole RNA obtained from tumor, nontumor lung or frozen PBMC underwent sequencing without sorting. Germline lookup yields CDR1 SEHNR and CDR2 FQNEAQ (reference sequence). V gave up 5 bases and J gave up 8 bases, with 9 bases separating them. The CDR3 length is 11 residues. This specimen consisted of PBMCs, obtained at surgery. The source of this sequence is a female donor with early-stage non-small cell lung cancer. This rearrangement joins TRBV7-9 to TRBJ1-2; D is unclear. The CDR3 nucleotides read TGTGCCAGCAGCCCCCTTGGGGGCTACACCTTC. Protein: CASSPLGGYTF. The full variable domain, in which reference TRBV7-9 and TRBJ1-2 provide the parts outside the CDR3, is DTGVSQNPRHKITKRGQNVTFRCDPISEHNRLYWYRQTLGQGPEFLTYFQNEAQLEKSRLLSDRFSAERPKGSFSTLEIQRTEQGDSAMYLCASSPLGGYTFGSGTRLTVV.